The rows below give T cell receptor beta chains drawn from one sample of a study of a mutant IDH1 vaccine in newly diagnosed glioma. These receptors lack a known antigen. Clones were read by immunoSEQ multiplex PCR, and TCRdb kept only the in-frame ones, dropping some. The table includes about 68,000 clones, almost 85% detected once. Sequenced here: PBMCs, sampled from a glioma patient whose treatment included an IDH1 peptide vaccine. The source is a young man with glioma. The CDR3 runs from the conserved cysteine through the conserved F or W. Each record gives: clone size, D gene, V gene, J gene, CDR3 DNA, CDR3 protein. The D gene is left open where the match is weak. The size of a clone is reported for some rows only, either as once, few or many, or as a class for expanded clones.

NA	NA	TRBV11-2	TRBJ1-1	TGTGCCAGCAGCTTTGGTCCGTTCAACACTGAAGCTTTCTTT	CASSFGPFNTEAFF
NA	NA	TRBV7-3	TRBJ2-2	TGTGCCAGCAGCTCACCTAGGGTCTCAGGCACCGGGGAGCTGTTTTTT	CASSSPRVSGTGELFF
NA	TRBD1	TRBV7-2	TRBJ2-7	TGTGCCAGCAGCTTAGGGACAGGGATCGGATCCGAGCAGTACTTC	CASSLGTGIGSEQYF
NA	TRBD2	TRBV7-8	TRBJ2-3	TGTGCCAGCAGCTTAGTTGCAGGACTAGCGGGGTTAACGCAGTATTTT	CASSLVAGLAGLTQYF
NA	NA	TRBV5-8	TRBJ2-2	TGTGCCAGCACCCATTGGCCCACCGGGGAGCTGTTTTTT	CASTHWPTGELFF
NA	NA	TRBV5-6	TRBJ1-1	TGTGCCAGCAGCTTGAAACCCGGCAACACTGAAGCTTTCTTT	CASSLKPGNTEAFF
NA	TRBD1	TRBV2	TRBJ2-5	TGTGCCAGACAGGGGGCCCGGGGGGAGACCCAGTACTTC	CARQGARGETQYF
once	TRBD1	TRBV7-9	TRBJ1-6	TGTGCCAGCAGCCCGTCAGGACAGGGGGATAATTCACCCCTCCACTTT	CASSPSGQGDNSPLHF
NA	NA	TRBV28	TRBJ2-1	TGTGCCACCCAGAGTGTAGGGGGGCAGAGGTCCTACAATGAGCAGTTCTTC	CATQSVGGQRSYNEQFF
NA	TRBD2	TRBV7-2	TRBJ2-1	TGTGCCAGCAGCCAGGTCGGGAGGGGGGGGCCGGTGAATGAGCAGTTCTTC	CASSQVGRGGPVNEQFF
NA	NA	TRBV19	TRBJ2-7	TGTGCCAGTAGTATAGGCTCCGGGTGGGGCGAGCAGTACTTC	CASSIGSGWGEQYF
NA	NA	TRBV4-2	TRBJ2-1	TGTGCCAGCAGCCAAGCGGCTATGGCAGGGAACAATGAGCAGTTCTTC	CASSQAAMAGNNEQFF
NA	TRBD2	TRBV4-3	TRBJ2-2	TGCGCCAGCAGCCAAGATTTAATAGCGGGAGCTGCCGGGGAGCTGTTTTTT	CASSQDLIAGAAGELFF
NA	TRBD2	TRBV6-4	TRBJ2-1	TGTGCCAGCAGTGAACTAGCGGGAGGTGAGCAGTTCTTC	CASSELAGGEQFF
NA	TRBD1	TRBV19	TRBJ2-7	TGTGCCAGTAGTATAACAGGGGGCGAATCCTACGAGCAGTACTTC	CASSITGGESYEQYF
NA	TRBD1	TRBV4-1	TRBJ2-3	TGCGCCAGCAGCCATCCTACCCGTCCGGGACAGGGGGTGGTATTCAGCACAGATACGCAGTATTTT	CASSHPTRPGQGVVFSTDTQYF
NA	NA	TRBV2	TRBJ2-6	TGTGCCAGCAGTGGACTCTCTGGGGCCAACGTCCTGACTTTC	CASSGLSGANVLTF
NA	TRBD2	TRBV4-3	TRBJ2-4	TGCGCCAGCAGCCTCGCCGACGGACTAGCGGGGATGCGTGACATTCAGTACTTC	CASSLADGLAGMRDIQYF
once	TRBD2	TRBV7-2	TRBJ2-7	TGTGCCAGCAGCTTAACTCGGATAGCGGGAGGGGAGCAGTACTTC	CASSLTRIAGGEQYF
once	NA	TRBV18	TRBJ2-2	TGTGCCAGCTCACGGGACGGGAACACCGGGGAGCTGTTTTTT	CASSRDGNTGELFF
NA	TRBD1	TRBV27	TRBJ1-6	TGTGCCAGCAGTTTGAGTGGACAGGGTTATTCACCCCTCCACTTT	CASSLSGQGYSPLHF
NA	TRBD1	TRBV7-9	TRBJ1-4	TGTGCCAGCAGTGCGGGACAGGGAAATGAAAAACTGTTTTTT	CASSAGQGNEKLFF
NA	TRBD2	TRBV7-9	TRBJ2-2	TGTGCCAGCAGCTACCGGACTAGCGGGGGGTTATCCACCGGGGAGCTGTTTTTT	CASSYRTSGGLSTGELFF
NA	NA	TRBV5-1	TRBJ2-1	TGCGCCAGCAGCTTAAGTTCTATCCCTTTCTACAATGAGCAGTTCTTC	CASSLSSIPFYNEQFF
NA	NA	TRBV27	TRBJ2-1	TGTGCCAGCAGCACCACTACAGGGTGGGCCTACAATGAGCAGTTCTTC	CASSTTTGWAYNEQFF
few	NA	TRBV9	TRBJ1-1	TGTGCCAGCAGTACGGGGGGGACACGGAACACTGAAGCTTTCTTT	CASSTGGTRNTEAFF
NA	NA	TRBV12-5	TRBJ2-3	TGTGCTAGTGCCCCCGGACTGATCACAGATACGCAGTATTTT	CASAPGLITDTQYF
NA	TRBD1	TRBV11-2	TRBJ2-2	TGTGCCAGCAGCCGCCATAGGGGACAGACGAACACCGGGGAGCTGTTTTTT	CASSRHRGQTNTGELFF
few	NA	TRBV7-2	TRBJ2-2	TGTGCCAGCAGCCCACCCTGGGACACCGGGGAGCTGTTTTTT	CASSPPWDTGELFF
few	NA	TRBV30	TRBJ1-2	TGTGCCTGGAGTGAATACCGAGCGAATGGCTACACCTTC	CAWSEYRANGYTF
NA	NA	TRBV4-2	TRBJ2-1	TGTGCCAGCAGTCGAGGACAGCTCCTACAGAATGAGCAGTTCTTC	CASSRGQLLQNEQFF
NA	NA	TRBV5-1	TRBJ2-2	TGCGCCAGCAGGATTGGGGCGGACGCGAACACCGGGGAGCTGTTTTTT	CASRIGADANTGELFF